One sample yielded the 32 T cell receptor beta chains listed below, sequenced in a study of human T cells and chemical hapten exposure. From the RACE reads, TCRdb called clonotypes with MiXCR, one entry per CDR3 protein. The sample contains roughly 50,000 distinct CDR3 sequences, approximately 9.9% of which appear only once. Time point in this sample: patch test 3, about 24 weeks after DPC sensitization. Treatment in this sample: therapeutic diphenylcyclopropenone sensitization with weekly scalp DPC. Here the sequenced sample was whole blood, taken in connection with sensitization to the hapten diphenylcyclopropenone (DPC). The receptors were sampled from a woman in her 40s with alopecia areata. Some clones in this sample may be carry-over from other donors' samples.

The sample holds a few counts of this clonotype. V and J are TRBV7-6 and TRBJ2-7, with 10 bases lining up with TRBD1. The V segment lost 3 bases and the J segment 7 bases; nucleotides outside the gene matches: 6. The germline CDR1 and CDR2 sequences are SGHVS and FNYEAQ. The CDR3 loop spans 14 amino acids. The CDR3 protein is CASSLGQGPQEQYF. In nucleotides, the CDR3 is TGTGCCAGCAGCTTGGGACAGGGGCCCCAGGAGCAGTACTTC. The entire variable domain, with the rest obtained from reference TRBV7-6 and TRBJ2-7, is as follows: GAGVSQSPRYKVTKRGQDVALRCDPISGHVSLYWYRQALGQGPEFLTYFNYEAQQDKSGLPNDRFSAERPEGSISTLTIQRTEQRDSAMYRCASSLGQGPQEQYFGPGTRLTVT.

This clonotype was observed a few times. This rearrangement joins TRBV2 to TRBJ2-1, with TRBD2 identical over 12 bases. The germline gives CDR1 SNHLY, CDR2 FYNNEI. J lost 6 bases, V lost 9 bases, and 9 bases had no gene match. This CDR3 is built from 15 residues. CDR3 loop: CASILGLAGSNEQFF. The DNA for the CDR3 is TGTGCCAGTATCCTGGGACTAGCGGGTTCCAATGAGCAGTTCTTC.

At least ten counts were recorded for this clonotype. The chain recombines TRBV2 with TRBJ1-6, with 7 bases lining up with TRBD1. This CDR3 is 17 amino acids long. Germline lookup yields CDR1 SNHLY and CDR2 FYNNEI. V shed 8 bases and J 7 bases; nucleotides not matched to a gene: 17. The CDR3 sequence: CASSWTGLPSRNSPLHF. The DNA of the CDR3 is TGTGCCAGCTCTTGGACAGGACTCCCCTCGCGAAATTCACCCCTCCACTTT. Variable domain in full (rest from reference TRBV2 and TRBJ1-6): EPEVTQTPSHQVTQMGQEVILRCVPISNHLYFYWYRQILGQKVEFLVSFYNNEISEKSEIFDDQFSVERPDGSNFTLKIRSTKLEDSAMYFCASSWTGLPSRNSPLHFGNGTRLTVT.

This clonotype was found many times. The rearrangement links TRBV2 to TRBJ1-3; D not certain. The CDR3 has 14 amino acids. V was trimmed by 11 bases and J by 0 bases, leaving 14 bases between them. Looked up from germline, CDR1 is SNHLY and CDR2 is FYNNEI. The CDR3 DNA is TGTGCCGTACCGTCTACCGCCTCTGGAAACACCATATATTTT. The encoded protein is CAVPSTASGNTIYF.

This clonotype was recorded many times. The chain is built from TRBV5-1 and TRBJ2-3; D not resolved. Trimming stripped 0 bases from V and 5 bases from J, with 4 bases between. Germline V CDR1 and CDR2: SGHRS, YFSETQ. This CDR3 comprises 12 residues. The CDR3 DNA reads as TGCGCCAGCAGCTTGGTGGAAGATACGCAGTATTTT. Its translation is CASSLVEDTQYF.

This clonotype was picked up a small number of times. The V gene is TRBV5-4, the J gene TRBJ2-1, with 8 bases that match TRBD2. The germline gives CDR1 SGHNT, CDR2 YYREEE (reference sequence). With V trimmed by 2 bases and J by 1 base, 2 bases remained unmatched. The CDR3 length is 15 residues. The CDR3 DNA is TGTGCCAGCAGCTTAGCGGGGGCTTCCTACAATGAGCAGTTCTTC. It codes for CASSLAGASYNEQFF.

The chain couples TRBV18 to TRBJ2-5; D remains ambiguous. Trimming took off 5 bases at V and 4 bases at J, with 8 bases between the two ends. Germline V gene lookup returns CDR1 KGHSH and CDR2 LQKENI. There are 12 residues in the CDR3. Here the CDR3 reads CASSSSGETQYF. The CDR3 DNA follows: TGTGCCAGCTCATCCTCGGGAGAGACCCAGTACTTC.

In this sample, this clonotype turned up a few times. The gene calls are TRBV28 and TRBJ1-2, with D uncertain. CDR1 and CDR2 (germline): MDHEN, SYDVKM. The CDR3 contains 13 residues. V was cut by 4 bases and J by 0 bases, with 6 bases left in between. The CDR3, as DNA: TGTGCCAGCAGTTCGGGTTCTAACTATGGCTACACCTTC. Protein product: CASSSGSNYGYTF.

Ten or more counts support this clonotype. This CDR3 reads CASSLAQGYSGNTIYF. CDR3 sequence (DNA): TGTGCCAGCAGCTTAGCGCAGGGCTACTCTGGAAACACCATATATTTT. The rearrangement links TRBV7-2 to TRBJ1-3, with a tentative D call TRBD1 (5 bases). The CDR3 covers 16 residues. Germline CDR1 reads SGHTA; CDR2 reads FQGNSA. Trimming removed 0 bases from V and 0 bases from J, with 9 bases in between.

There are many counts of this clonotype. The genes are TRBV6-2 or TRBV6-3 and TRBJ1-5; D remains ambiguous. Trimming removed 5 bases at V and 3 bases at J, with 5 bases between. The germline V gene has CDR1 MNHEY and CDR2 SVGEGT. This CDR3 contains 12 residues. The CDR3 region is CASSDTNQPQHF. The CDR3 DNA sequence: TGTGCCAGCAGTGACACCAATCAGCCCCAGCATTTT.

J is TRBJ2-7 and V is TRBV15, with D possibly TRBD1 on 5 matching bases. V dropped 0 bases and J dropped 0 bases, with 9 bases sitting between them. The length of the CDR3 is 15 residues. CDR1 is LNHNV and CDR2 is YYDKDF in the germline V gene (reference sequence). The CDR3 protein is CATSRDRASSYEQYF. CDR3 nucleotide sequence: TGTGCCACCAGCAGAGACAGGGCCTCCTCCTACGAGCAGTACTTC.

This clonotype has at least ten counts. This chain links TRBV27 with TRBJ1-5; D is undetermined. CDR3 length equals 15 residues. Germline V gene sequence: CDR1 MNHEY, CDR2 SMNVEV (reference sequence). V lost 0 bases and J lost 2, with 8 bases in between. The CDR3 reads CASSLSTAGNQPQHF. DNA for the CDR3: TGTGCCAGCAGTTTATCGACGGCAGGCAATCAGCCCCAGCATTTT.

This clonotype was seen a few times. The genes are TRBV2 and TRBJ1-5; D not certain. CDR3 length: 11 residues. CDR1 is SNHLY, CDR2 FYNNEI, per germline. Trimming stripped 9 bases from V and 4 bases from J, with 7 bases between. The CDR3 region is CASGPNQPQHF. CDR3 nucleotide sequence: TGTGCCAGTGGACCAAATCAGCCCCAGCATTTT. Using reference TRBV2 and TRBJ1-5 for the parts outside the CDR3, the full variable domain is EPEVTQTPSHQVTQMGQEVILRCVPISNHLYFYWYRQILGQKVEFLVSFYNNEISEKSEIFDDQFSVERPDGSNFTLKIRSTKLEDSAMYFCASGPNQPQHFGDGTRLSIL.

This clonotype showed up just a few times. The CDR3 spells CASSLNLNQPQHF. Here the CDR3 DNA reads TGTGCCAGCAGCTTAAACCTCAATCAGCCCCAGCATTTT. V usage is TRBV11-1 and J usage is TRBJ1-5; D not certain. V lost 2 bases, J lost 3 bases, and 5 bases lay in between. The CDR3 extends over 13 amino acids. Germline V gene sequence: CDR1 SGHAT, CDR2 FQDESV (reference sequence).

Many counts were recorded for this clonotype. As DNA, the CDR3 is TGCGCCAGCAGTGAGTCGGGAACAAATCAGCCCCAGCATTTT. Encoded protein: CASSESGTNQPQHF. The chain joins TRBV10-2 to TRBJ1-5; D gene uncertain. The V gene's germline CDR1 is WSHSY and CDR2 SAAADI. Trimming shortened V by 0 bases and J by 4 bases, and 7 bases separated the two germline ends. The CDR3 covers 14 residues.

The CDR3 here is CASSVDGDGGEKLFF. DNA for the CDR3: TGTGCCAGCAGCGTTGACGGCGACGGCGGGGAAAAACTGTTTTTT. V is TRBV6-6 and J is TRBJ1-4; no definite D call. Germline lookup yields CDR1 MNHNY and CDR2 SVGAGI (reference sequence). Trimming stripped 6 bases from V and 8 bases from J, with 19 bases between. The CDR3 is made up of 15 amino acids.

This clonotype was recorded many times. This chain links TRBV7-2 with TRBJ2-3; D might be TRBD2 (5 bases). Between the trimmed V and J ends, which lost 6 bases and 2 bases, there was a span of 15 bases. Germline values: CDR1 SGHTA, CDR2 FQGNSA. The CDR3 runs to 15 residues. In DNA, the CDR3 is TGTGCCAGCAGTGATATCGGACGGGACACAGATACGCAGTATTTT. This encodes CASSDIGRDTDTQYF.

There are many counts of this clonotype. The genes are TRBV28 and TRBJ2-5; 7 nucleotides line up with TRBD1. Trimming removed 4 bases from V and 2 bases from J; junction bases left unmatched: 4. The germline V gene encodes CDR1 MDHEN and CDR2 SYDVKM. This CDR3 is built from 14 residues. The CDR3 region is CASSSWTGQETQYF. CDR3 DNA sequence: TGTGCCAGCAGTTCCTGGACAGGACAAGAGACCCAGTACTTC.

This clonotype is a singleton in its sample. One end of the junction fails to match germline, which may point to a read error. This sequence joins TRBV18 and TRBJ2-3; D not certain. Germline V gene lookup returns CDR1 KGHSH and CDR2 LQKENI. CDR3 length: 15 amino acids. DNA for the CDR3: TGTGCCAGCTCACCAAGGGTTATTGGCACAGATACGCGGTATTTT. This codes for CASSPRVIGTDTRYF.

The V call is TRBV12-3 or TRBV12-4, the J call TRBJ1-2, with D possibly matching TRBD1 (6 bases). Trimming left V 1 base short and J 6 bases short, with 9 bases between. The CDR3 contains 13 residues. The CDR3 spells CASSLGGPDGYTF. CDR3 in DNA: TGTGCCAGCAGTTTAGGGGGGCCAGATGGCTACACCTTC.

The genes are TRBV7-6 and TRBJ2-1, with unresolved D. Trimming took off 0 bases at V and 6 bases at J, with 3 bases between the two ends. The CDR3 has 12 residues. Germline-derived CDR1 and CDR2 are SGHVS and FNYEAQ. CDR3 DNA: TGTGCCAGCAGCTTAGCTCCCAATGAGCAGTTCTTC. The encoded protein is CASSLAPNEQFF. The whole variable domain, remainder taken from reference TRBV7-6 and TRBJ2-1, is GAGVSQSPRYKVTKRGQDVALRCDPISGHVSLYWYRQALGQGPEFLTYFNYEAQQDKSGLPNDRFSAERPEGSISTLTIQRTEQRDSAMYRCASSLAPNEQFFGPGTRLTVL.

The rearrangement uses TRBV20-1 and TRBJ2-3; D is possibly TRBD1 or TRBD2 (5 bases each). The length of the CDR3 is 14 residues. Between the trimmed V and J ends, which lost 6 bases and 2 bases, there was a span of 15 bases. The V gene's germline CDR1 is DFQATT and CDR2 SNEGSKA (reference sequence). The CDR3 DNA sequence: TGCAGTGCCCCGAGGGGTCGGAACACAGATACGCAGTATTTT. As protein: CSAPRGRNTDTQYF.

This clonotype was detected ten times or more. V gene TRBV15 combines with J gene TRBJ1-1, with unresolved D. The germline V gene has CDR1 LNHNV and CDR2 YYDKDF (reference sequence). Trimming removed 0 bases from V and 6 bases from J, with 14 bases in between. The CDR3 sequence is 15 residues long. The CDR3 nucleotides are TGTGCCACCAGCAGAGACCGGGTCCCAAGCGCTGAAGCTTTCTTT. Its protein product is CATSRDRVPSAEAFF.

This clonotype was counted only a few times. The chain recombines TRBV7-6 with TRBJ1-1; 7 bases fit TRBD1. This CDR3 comprises 15 residues. Germline V CDR1 and CDR2: SGHVS, FNYEAQ. V dropped 1 base and J dropped 1; count of bases not matched to a gene: 3. For the CDR3, the DNA is TGTGCCAGCAGCTTAGAGGGGGCCACGAACACTGAAGCTTTCTTT. As protein: CASSLEGATNTEAFF.

The chain combines TRBV4-1 with TRBJ2-1, with 8 bases that match TRBD2. Germline CDR1 and CDR2: MGHRA and YSYEKL. J gave up 4 bases and V 4 bases, and 9 bases lay outside the gene matches. This CDR3 spans 16 amino acids. CDR3 amino acids: CASSLSAGGGYNEQFF. For the CDR3, the DNA is TGCGCCAGCAGCCTCTCGGCTGGCGGGGGGTACAATGAGCAGTTCTTC.

This chain links TRBV28 with TRBJ1-2; no definite D call. CDR1 and CDR2 from the germline V gene are MDHEN and SYDVKM. Deletions cut 5 bases from V and 5 bases from J, with 9 bases between. CDR3 length: 12 amino acids. The CDR3 coding sequence is TGTGCCAGCAGTCCGCTGGGGTATGGCTACACCTTC. It is translated as CASSPLGYGYTF.

This clonotype occurred a few times. The chain uses TRBV9 and TRBJ1-2, with D hard to call. The germline CDR1 and CDR2 sequences are SGDLS and YYNGEE. V was trimmed by 0 bases and J by 3 bases, leaving 3 bases between them. The CDR3 covers 12 residues. The CDR3 region has the DNA TGTGCCAGCAGCGTAGTTGACTATGGCTACACCTTC. Translated, it gives CASSVVDYGYTF. The full variable domain, its missing parts supplied by reference TRBV9 and TRBJ1-2, is DSGVTQTPKHLITATGQRVTLRCSPRSGDLSVYWYQQSLDQGLQFLIQYYNGEERAKGNILERFSAQQFPDLHSELNLSSLELGDSALYFCASSVVDYGYTFGSGTRLTVV.

The V call is TRBV10-2, the J call TRBJ1-2; D gene ambiguous. Deletions cut 3 bases from V and 8 bases from J, with 13 bases between. This CDR3 spans 13 amino acids. CDR1 and CDR2 (germline): WSHSY, SAAADI. The DNA for the CDR3 is TGCGCCAGCAGTGATATGGGCGTCACCGGCTACACCTTC. The encoded protein is CASSDMGVTGYTF.

Judged by abundance, this clonotype is medium-sized. This rearrangement joins TRBV6-2 or TRBV6-3 to TRBJ1-5; D gene ambiguous. Trimming cost V 4 bases and J 4 bases, with 8 bases left between them. The CDR3 loop spans 13 amino acids. Per germline, CDR1 MNHEY and CDR2 SVGEGT. The CDR3 region is CASSSTENQPQHF. CDR3 DNA sequence: TGTGCCAGCAGTTCCACAGAGAATCAGCCCCAGCATTTT.

A few counts support this clonotype. The chain recombines TRBV3-1 with TRBJ2-2, with TRBD2 matching 8 bases. CDR1 is LGHDT, CDR2 YNNKEL, per germline (reference sequence). J was trimmed by 0 bases and V by 1 base; bases with no gene match: 10. The CDR3 has 19 residues. The chain's CDR3 is CASSQVGSAGGTNTGELFF. CDR3 coding DNA: TGTGCCAGCAGCCAAGTGGGCTCTGCGGGGGGAACGAACACCGGGGAGCTGTTTTTT. Drawing the rest from reference TRBV3-1 and TRBJ2-2, the complete variable domain is DTAVSQTPKYLVTQMGNDKSIKCEQNLGHDTMYWYKQDSKKFLKIMFSYNNKELIINETVPNRFSPKSPDKAHLNLHINSLELGDSAVYFCASSQVGSAGGTNTGELFFGEGSRLTVL.

Many counts were recorded for this clonotype. The V call is TRBV6-1, the J call TRBJ2-2; 7 nucleotides align to TRBD2. Per the germline V gene, CDR1 is MNHNS and CDR2 is SASEGT. V dropped 0 bases and J dropped 6; count of bases not matched to a gene: 4. This CDR3 is built from 15 residues. CDR3 loop: CASSEASGDPGELFF. For the CDR3, the DNA is TGTGCCAGCAGTGAAGCCAGCGGGGACCCCGGGGAGCTGTTTTTT.

The gene calls are TRBV29-1 and TRBJ2-5; a possible D gene is TRBD2 (5 bases). V shed 7 bases and J shed 1 base, with 10 bases lying between them. Germline CDR1 is SQVTM and CDR2 is ANQGSEA. The CDR3 extends over 12 amino acids. In DNA, the CDR3 is TGCAGCGGCACCAGCGGCCAAGAGACCCAGTACTTC. As protein: CSGTSGQETQYF.